The rows below give T cell receptor beta chains drawn from one sample of a study of regulatory T cells in long-lasting Graves disease. TCRdb processed the multiplex PCR reads anew with MiXCR; each CDR3 protein has one entry. The sample records hundreds of thousands of distinct CDR3 sequences, approximately 12% being singletons. These records were also assigned to another study, of T cells in Graves' hyperthyroidism and ophthalmopathy.

The source was peripheral blood mononuclear cells (PBMCs), collected at new diagnosis, from a patient treated with antithyroid drugs. The receptors come from a woman aged 30 to 39 with Graves disease. Both conserved end residues are part of each CDR3. A D gene is named only where the DNA matches it firmly. Only some rows state a clone size, as once, few, many or a class for expanded clones.

J gene: TRBJ2-1
clone size: .
D gene: .
V gene: TRBV6-1
CDR3 protein: CASSGLYFVDEQFF
CDR3 DNA: TGTGCCAGCTCCGGACTGTACTTCGTTGATGAGCAGTTCTTC

J gene: TRBJ1-1
clone size: .
D gene: .
V gene: TRBV19
CDR3 protein: CASSWVGTEAFF
CDR3 DNA: TGTGCCAGTAGTTGGGTTGGCACTGAAGCTTTCTTT

J gene: TRBJ2-7
clone size: many
D gene: TRBD1
V gene: TRBV2
CDR3 protein: CASSERGQGADEQYF
CDR3 DNA: TGTGCCAGCAGTGAAAGGGGACAGGGGGCGGACGAGCAGTACTTC

J gene: TRBJ1-2
clone size: few
D gene: TRBD1
V gene: TRBV6-5
CDR3 protein: CASSSQGSGYTF
CDR3 DNA: TGTGCCAGCAGTTCACAGGGGTCTGGCTACACCTTC

J gene: TRBJ1-6
clone size: .
D gene: .
V gene: TRBV30
CDR3 protein: CAWSVPAGPNNSPLHF
CDR3 DNA: TGTGCCTGGAGTGTTCCGGCAGGGCCCAATAATTCACCCCTCCACTTT

J gene: TRBJ2-3
clone size: once
D gene: .
V gene: TRBV7-9
CDR3 protein: CASSLRGDSETWADTQYF
CDR3 DNA: TGTGCCAGCAGCCTCCGGGGTGACTCTGAGACCTGGGCAGATACGCAGTATTTT

J gene: TRBJ2-5
clone size: .
D gene: TRBD1
V gene: TRBV12-3/TRBV12-4
CDR3 protein: CASSLQDRGLQETQYF
CDR3 DNA: TGTGCCAGCAGTTTACAGGACAGGGGGCTCCAAGAGACCCAGTACTTC

J gene: TRBJ2-3
clone size: many
D gene: .
V gene: TRBV5-1
CDR3 protein: CASSFLGDGTDTQYF
CDR3 DNA: TGCGCCAGCAGCTTCCTGGGGGATGGCACAGATACGCAGTATTTT

J gene: TRBJ1-1
clone size: many
D gene: .
V gene: TRBV6-5
CDR3 protein: CASSYSGTGNTEAFF
CDR3 DNA: TGTGCCAGCAGTTACTCAGGGACGGGGAACACTGAAGCTTTCTTT

J gene: TRBJ2-4
clone size: few
D gene: .
V gene: TRBV28
CDR3 protein: CASSLYGNIQYF
CDR3 DNA: TGTGCCAGCAGTTTATATGGAAACATTCAGTACTTC

J gene: TRBJ1-2
clone size: many
D gene: .
V gene: TRBV30
CDR3 protein: CAWSGTERGYTF
CDR3 DNA: TGTGCCTGGAGTGGGACAGAGAGGGGCTACACCTTC

J gene: TRBJ2-4
clone size: few
D gene: .
V gene: TRBV6-1
CDR3 protein: CASSEDRTLLAKNIQYF
CDR3 DNA: TGTGCCAGCAGTGAAGACCGGACTCTCTTAGCCAAAAACATTCAGTACTTC

J gene: TRBJ1-1
clone size: many
D gene: .
V gene: TRBV7-8
CDR3 protein: CASSFTAFNLNTEAFF
CDR3 DNA: TGTGCCAGCAGCTTCACAGCATTCAACCTGAACACTGAAGCTTTCTTT

J gene: TRBJ1-2
clone size: many
D gene: .
V gene: TRBV12-3/TRBV12-4
CDR3 protein: CASTLGYGYTF
CDR3 DNA: TGTGCCAGCACCTTAGGCTATGGCTACACCTTC

J gene: TRBJ2-2
clone size: .
D gene: .
V gene: TRBV6-5
CDR3 protein: CASSYGARGGELFF
CDR3 DNA: TGTGCCAGCAGTTACGGGGCCAGGGGAGGGGAGCTGTTTTTT

J gene: TRBJ2-1
clone size: .
D gene: TRBD2
V gene: TRBV4-3
CDR3 protein: CASSPLLAGTSSYNEQFF
CDR3 DNA: TGCGCCAGCAGCCCCCTATTAGCGGGGACTTCCTCCTACAATGAGCAGTTCTTC

J gene: TRBJ1-5
clone size: many
D gene: .
V gene: TRBV12-3/TRBV12-4
CDR3 protein: CASSEADRNVGQPQHF
CDR3 DNA: TGTGCCAGCAGTGAAGCTGACAGGAACGTGGGACAGCCCCAGCATTTT

J gene: TRBJ2-2
clone size: few
D gene: TRBD2
V gene: TRBV20-1
CDR3 protein: CSASRTSGLGELFF
CDR3 DNA: TGCAGTGCTAGCCGAACTAGCGGGCTCGGGGAGCTGTTTTTT

J gene: TRBJ2-7
clone size: many
D gene: .
V gene: TRBV29-1
CDR3 protein: CSGWTNYEQYF
CDR3 DNA: TGCAGCGGATGGACCAACTACGAGCAGTACTTC

J gene: TRBJ2-1
clone size: many
D gene: TRBD2
V gene: TRBV15
CDR3 protein: CATSSRTSAIYNEQFF
CDR3 DNA: TGTGCCACCAGCTCAAGGACTAGCGCTATCTACAATGAGCAGTTCTTC

J gene: TRBJ1-1
clone size: .
D gene: .
V gene: TRBV29-1
CDR3 protein: CSVRLTGANTEAFF
CDR3 DNA: TGCAGCGTAAGACTGACAGGAGCGAACACTGAAGCTTTCTTT

J gene: TRBJ2-7
clone size: many
D gene: TRBD2
V gene: TRBV28
CDR3 protein: CASSLSPRDYSYEQYF
CDR3 DNA: TGTGCCAGCAGTTTATCCCCCCGGGACTACAGCTACGAGCAGTACTTC

J gene: TRBJ2-5
clone size: many
D gene: .
V gene: TRBV20-1
CDR3 protein: CSARAIRETQYF
CDR3 DNA: TGCAGTGCTAGAGCGATCAGAGAGACCCAGTACTTC

J gene: TRBJ1-2
clone size: many
D gene: TRBD1
V gene: TRBV9
CDR3 protein: CASSVFAGTGYGYTF
CDR3 DNA: TGTGCCAGCAGCGTATTCGCCGGGACAGGATATGGCTACACCTTC

J gene: TRBJ1-6
clone size: many
D gene: TRBD1
V gene: TRBV19
CDR3 protein: CASSYQTGGNSPLHF
CDR3 DNA: TGTGCCAGTAGTTACCAGACAGGGGGCAATTCACCCCTCCACTTT

J gene: TRBJ2-7
clone size: many
D gene: TRBD1
V gene: TRBV24-1
CDR3 protein: CATRVDRGAGEQYF
CDR3 DNA: TGTGCCACCAGGGTGGACAGGGGAGCTGGCGAGCAGTACTTC

J gene: TRBJ2-1
clone size: .
D gene: TRBD2
V gene: TRBV6-2/TRBV6-3
CDR3 protein: CASSEPGLAVNEQFF
CDR3 DNA: TGTGCCAGCAGTGAACCCGGACTAGCGGTCAATGAGCAGTTCTTC

J gene: TRBJ1-1
clone size: many
D gene: .
V gene: TRBV18
CDR3 protein: CASSPPGVGEAFF
CDR3 DNA: TGTGCCAGCTCACCACCGGGGGTCGGTGAAGCTTTCTTT

J gene: TRBJ2-3
clone size: many
D gene: .
V gene: TRBV5-1
CDR3 protein: CASSLERFEFGDTQYF
CDR3 DNA: TGCGCCAGCAGCTTGGAGCGTTTTGAATTTGGGGATACGCAGTATTTT

J gene: TRBJ2-1
clone size: many
D gene: TRBD2
V gene: TRBV28
CDR3 protein: CASSLYFREARNEQFF
CDR3 DNA: TGTGCCAGCAGTTTATACTTCCGGGAGGCACGGAATGAGCAGTTCTTC

J gene: TRBJ2-4
clone size: many
D gene: .
V gene: TRBV12-3/TRBV12-4
CDR3 protein: CASTRRVDKNIQYF
CDR3 DNA: TGTGCCAGCACCCGTCGGGTTGACAAAAACATTCAGTACTTC

J gene: TRBJ1-4
clone size: many
D gene: .
V gene: TRBV6-1
CDR3 protein: CASSLQHEKLFF
CDR3 DNA: TGTGCCAGCAGTCTACAGCATGAAAAACTGTTTTTT